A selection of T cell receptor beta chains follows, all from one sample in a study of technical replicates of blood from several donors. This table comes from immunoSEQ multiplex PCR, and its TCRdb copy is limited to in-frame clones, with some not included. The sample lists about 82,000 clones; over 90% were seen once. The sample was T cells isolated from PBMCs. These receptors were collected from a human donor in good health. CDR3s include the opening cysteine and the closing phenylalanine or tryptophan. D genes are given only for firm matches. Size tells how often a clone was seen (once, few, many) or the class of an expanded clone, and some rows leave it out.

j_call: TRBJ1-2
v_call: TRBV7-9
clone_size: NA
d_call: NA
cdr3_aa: CASSLPGAVHGYTF
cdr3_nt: TGTGCCAGCAGCTTACCAGGGGCGGTTCATGGCTACACCTTC

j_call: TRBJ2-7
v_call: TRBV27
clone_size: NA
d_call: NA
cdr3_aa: CASSLGRGSSYEQYF
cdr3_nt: TGTGCCAGCAGTTTGGGGCGGGGTAGCTCCTACGAGCAGTACTTC

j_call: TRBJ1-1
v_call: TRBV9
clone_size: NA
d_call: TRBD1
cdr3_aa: CASSATGETTEAFF
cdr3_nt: TGTGCCAGCAGCGCGACAGGGGAAACAACTGAAGCTTTCTTT

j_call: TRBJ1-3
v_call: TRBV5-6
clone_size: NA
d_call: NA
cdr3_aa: CASSLAGPGNTIYF
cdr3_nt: TGTGCCAGCAGCTTGGCAGGGCCGGGAAACACCATATATTTT

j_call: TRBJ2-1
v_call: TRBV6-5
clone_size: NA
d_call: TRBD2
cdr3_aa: CASSYGGGRYNEQFF
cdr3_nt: TGTGCCAGCAGTTACGGGGGCGGGAGGTACAATGAGCAGTTCTTC

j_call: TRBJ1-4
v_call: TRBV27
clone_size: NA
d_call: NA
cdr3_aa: CASSHYTTAGNEKLFF
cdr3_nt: TGTGCCAGCAGTCACTATACGACAGCAGGGAATGAAAAACTGTTTTTT

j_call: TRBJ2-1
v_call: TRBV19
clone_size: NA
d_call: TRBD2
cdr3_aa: CASSIQGGLAGNEQFF
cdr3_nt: TGTGCCAGTAGTATCCAAGGGGGACTAGCAGGAAATGAGCAGTTCTTC

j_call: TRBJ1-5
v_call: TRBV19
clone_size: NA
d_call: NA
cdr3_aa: CASIGYGGSEQPQHF
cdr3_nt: TGTGCCAGTATTGGGTACGGAGGTAGTGAACAGCCCCAGCATTTT

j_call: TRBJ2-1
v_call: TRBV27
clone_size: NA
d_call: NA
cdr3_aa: CASRLSLNNEQFF
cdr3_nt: TGTGCCAGCAGACTATCCCTTAACAATGAGCAGTTCTTC

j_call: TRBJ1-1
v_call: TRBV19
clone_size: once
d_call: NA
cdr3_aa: CASSIRGRWDTEAFF
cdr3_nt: TGTGCCAGTAGTATCCGGGGGAGGTGGGACACTGAAGCTTTCTTT

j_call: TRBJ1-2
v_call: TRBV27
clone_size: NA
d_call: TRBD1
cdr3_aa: CASSLHTGQDIYGYTF
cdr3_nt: TGTGCCAGCAGTCTACACACGGGACAGGATATCTATGGCTACACCTTC

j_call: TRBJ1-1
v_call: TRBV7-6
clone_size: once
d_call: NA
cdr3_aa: CASSPRSGENTEAFF
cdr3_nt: TGTGCCAGCAGCCCCCGAAGCGGAGAAAACACTGAAGCTTTCTTT

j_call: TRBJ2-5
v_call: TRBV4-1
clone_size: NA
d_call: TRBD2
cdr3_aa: CASSHMGTSGIQETQYF
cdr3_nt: TGCGCCAGCAGCCATATGGGGACTAGCGGGATTCAAGAGACCCAGTACTTC

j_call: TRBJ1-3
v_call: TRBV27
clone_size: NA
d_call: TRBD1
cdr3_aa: CASSQGTGRGNTIYF
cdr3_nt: TGTGCCAGCAGTCAGGGGACAGGGAGGGGAAACACCATATATTTT

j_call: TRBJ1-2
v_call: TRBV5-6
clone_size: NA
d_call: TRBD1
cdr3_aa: CASSLGGLTGGVYTF
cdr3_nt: TGTGCCAGCAGCTTGGGGGGATTGACAGGGGGAGTCTACACCTTC

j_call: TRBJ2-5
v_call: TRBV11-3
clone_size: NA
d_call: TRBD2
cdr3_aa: CASSAGEGSSAETQYF
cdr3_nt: TGTGCCAGCAGCGCTGGGGAGGGTAGCTCGGCTGAGACCCAGTACTTC

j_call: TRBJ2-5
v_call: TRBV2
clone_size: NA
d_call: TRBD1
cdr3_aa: CASSHRDRDTLEETQYF
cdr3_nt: TGTGCCAGCTCGCACCGGGACAGGGATACTCTGGAAGAGACCCAGTACTTC

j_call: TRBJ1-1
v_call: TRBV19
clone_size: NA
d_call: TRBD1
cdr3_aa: CASSIRDRGRGTEAFF
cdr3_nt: TGTGCCAGTAGTATTCGGGACAGGGGTAGAGGTACTGAAGCTTTCTTT

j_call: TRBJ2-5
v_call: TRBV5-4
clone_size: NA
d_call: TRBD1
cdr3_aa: CASSDRGFQETQYF
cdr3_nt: TGTGCCAGCAGCGACAGGGGGTTTCAAGAGACCCAGTACTTC

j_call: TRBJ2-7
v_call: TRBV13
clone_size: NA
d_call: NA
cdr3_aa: CASSSDSSYEQYF
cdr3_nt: TGTGCCAGCAGCTCCGACAGCTCCTACGAGCAGTACTTC

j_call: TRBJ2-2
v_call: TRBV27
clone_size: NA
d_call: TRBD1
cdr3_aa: CASRFRGTGELFF
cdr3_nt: TGTGCCAGCCGATTCAGGGGGACCGGGGAGCTGTTTTTT

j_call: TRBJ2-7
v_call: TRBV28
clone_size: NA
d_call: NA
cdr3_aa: CASSRRDEQYF
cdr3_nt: TGTGCCAGCAGCCGGCGGGACGAGCAGTACTTC

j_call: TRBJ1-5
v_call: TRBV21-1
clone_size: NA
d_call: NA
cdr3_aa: CASSNSLGTGYQPQHF
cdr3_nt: TGTGCCAGCAGCAATAGCCTTGGGACAGGATATCAGCCCCAGCATTTT

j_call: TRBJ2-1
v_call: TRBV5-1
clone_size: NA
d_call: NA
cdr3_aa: CASFNSYNEQFF
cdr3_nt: TGCGCCAGCTTTAACTCCTACAATGAGCAGTTCTTC

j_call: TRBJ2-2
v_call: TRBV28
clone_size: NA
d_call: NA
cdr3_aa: CASRSANTGELFF
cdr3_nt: TGTGCCAGCAGATCAGCGAACACCGGGGAGCTGTTTTTT

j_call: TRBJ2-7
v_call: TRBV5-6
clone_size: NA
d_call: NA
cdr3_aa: CASSLPHVTSYEQYF
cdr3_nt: TGTGCCAGCAGCTTGCCTCATGTCACATCCTACGAGCAGTACTTC

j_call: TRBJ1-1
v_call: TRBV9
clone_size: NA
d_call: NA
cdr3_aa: CASSEGVKGNTEAFF
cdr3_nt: TGTGCCAGCAGCGAGGGGGTCAAAGGAAACACTGAAGCTTTCTTT

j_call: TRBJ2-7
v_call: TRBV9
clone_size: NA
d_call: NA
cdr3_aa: CASSSAGEQYF
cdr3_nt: TGTGCCAGCAGCTCCGCGGGTGAGCAGTACTTC